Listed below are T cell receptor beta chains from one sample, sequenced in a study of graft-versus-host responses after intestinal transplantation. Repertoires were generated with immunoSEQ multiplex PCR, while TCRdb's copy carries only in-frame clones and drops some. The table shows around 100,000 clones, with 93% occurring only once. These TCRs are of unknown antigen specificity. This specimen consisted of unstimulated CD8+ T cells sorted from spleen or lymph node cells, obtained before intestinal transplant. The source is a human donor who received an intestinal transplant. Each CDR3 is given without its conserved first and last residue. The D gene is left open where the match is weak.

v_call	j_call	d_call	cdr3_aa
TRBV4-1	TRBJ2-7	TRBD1	ASSSGQGAGEQY
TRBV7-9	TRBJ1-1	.	ASSLSGWNTEAF
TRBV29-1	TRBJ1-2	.	STGGYDYT
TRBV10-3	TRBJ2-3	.	AISPQDILGTDTQY
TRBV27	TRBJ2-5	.	ASSLFLDQPQY
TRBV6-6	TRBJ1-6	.	ASSHLRGWGSPLH
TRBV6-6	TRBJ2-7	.	ASSLDYEQY
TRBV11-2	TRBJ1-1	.	ASSLAGNSRNTEAF
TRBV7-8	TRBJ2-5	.	ASSLAIGSNQY
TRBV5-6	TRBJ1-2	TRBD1	ASSRETGQGANYGYT
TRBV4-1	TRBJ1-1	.	ASSQGDTEAF
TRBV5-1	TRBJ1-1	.	ASSSSVGQRAEAF
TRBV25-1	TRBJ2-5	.	ASSESPGTQETQY
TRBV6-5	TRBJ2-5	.	ASTDLQETQY
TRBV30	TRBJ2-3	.	AWSVFSAGADTQY
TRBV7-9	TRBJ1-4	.	ASSLVLGPHPEKLF
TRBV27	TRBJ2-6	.	ASSYGPPDPSGANVLT
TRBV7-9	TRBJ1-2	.	ASVEGYDGYT
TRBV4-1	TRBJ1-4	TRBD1	ASSQDTNRGEELF
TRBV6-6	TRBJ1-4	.	ASSYSSADFNEKLF
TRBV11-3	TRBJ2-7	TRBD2	ASSDDSGTSYEQY
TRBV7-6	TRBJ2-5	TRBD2	ASSLELAGGPETQY
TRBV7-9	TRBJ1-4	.	ASSLPANEKLF
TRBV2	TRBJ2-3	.	ASNRVTDTQY
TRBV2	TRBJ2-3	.	ASMGPARGQRADTQY
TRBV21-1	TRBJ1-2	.	ASGGGGVRGYT
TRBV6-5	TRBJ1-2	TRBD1	ASSFAGTGPNYGYT
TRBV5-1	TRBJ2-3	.	ASSFGGVGTDTQY
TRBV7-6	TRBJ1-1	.	ASSLTPGNTEAF
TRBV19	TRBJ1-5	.	ASSQDIQPQH
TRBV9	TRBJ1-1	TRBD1	ASSPQGGIFEGEAF
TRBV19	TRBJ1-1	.	ASSTLNTEAF
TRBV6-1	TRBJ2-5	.	ARGGTQY
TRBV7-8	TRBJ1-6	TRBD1	ASSLTGSGNSPLH
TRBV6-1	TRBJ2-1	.	ASSEAASEQF
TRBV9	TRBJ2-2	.	ASSVGGVNTGELF
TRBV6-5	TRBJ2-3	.	ASRLTQGSTDTQY